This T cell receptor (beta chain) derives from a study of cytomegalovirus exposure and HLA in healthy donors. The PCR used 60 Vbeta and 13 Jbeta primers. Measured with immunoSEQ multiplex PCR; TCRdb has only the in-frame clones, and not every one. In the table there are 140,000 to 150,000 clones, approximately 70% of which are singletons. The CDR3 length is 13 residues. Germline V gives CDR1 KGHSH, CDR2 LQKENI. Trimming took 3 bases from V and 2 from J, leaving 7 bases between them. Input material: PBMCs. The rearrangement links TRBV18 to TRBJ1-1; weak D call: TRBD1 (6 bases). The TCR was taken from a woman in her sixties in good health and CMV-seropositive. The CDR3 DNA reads TGTGCCAGCTCACCGGACAGCAACACTGAAGCTTTCTTT. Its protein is CASSPDSNTEAFF. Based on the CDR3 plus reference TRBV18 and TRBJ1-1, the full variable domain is NAGVMQNPRHLVRRRGQEARLRCSPMKGHSHVYWYRQLPEEGLKFMVYLQKENIIDESGMPKERFSAEFPKEGPSILRIQQVVRGDSAAYFCASSPDSNTEAFFGQGTRLTVV.